This T cell receptor (beta chain) was obtained from a study of T cells in Graves' hyperthyroidism and ophthalmopathy. Study in general: Peripheral blood sampling occurred at initial diagnosis, before any treatment. Study-wide results and caveats: Blood also held most thyroid clonotypes expanded beyond 0.001.

Researchers took RNA transcripts and amplified the TCR beta CDR3 regions from them. During a first-round RT-PCR of the TCR CDR3, the HTBI primer set was used. TCRdb re-derived calls from the multiplex PCR reads in MiXCR, one entry per CDR3 protein. Here the sample spans roughly 720,000 distinct CDR3 sequences, around 15% being singletons. Trimming at V came to 5 bases and at J to 3 bases, leaving 10 bases not matched to a gene. Looked up from germline, CDR1 is SGHAT and CDR2 is FQNNGV. The CDR3 consists of 16 residues. Hyperthyroidism patients were newly diagnosed, had disease duration under 2 months, and were aged 18 to 65 years. Extraction of PBMCs used 10 ml of fresh peripheral blood. This clonotype has a handful of counts. The antigen is unknown. Just one base apart from a much larger clone, this may be a read error.

This chain connects TRBV11-2 to TRBJ2-7; TRBD2 matches 10 bases. This receptor was identified in a man in his forties or fifties with Graves' hyperthyroidism. Sequencing input: blood. Written as DNA, the CDR3 is TGTGCCAGCAGCCGTCTAAGCGGGAGGGCCTACTACGAGCAGTACGTC. This codes for CASSRLSGRAYYEQYV.